The rows below give T cell receptor beta chains drawn from one sample of a study of blood T cell repertoires in COVID-19. The data were produced by immunoSEQ multiplex PCR, yet TCRdb's version contains in-frame clones alone and is incomplete. The table records 150,000 or so clones, approximately 90% of them present only once. Sequencing used peripheral blood. The receptors originated from a man in his fifties or sixties with COVID-19, enrolled during active disease. CDR3s include the opening cysteine and the closing phenylalanine or tryptophan. D genes are given only for firm matches. Where a row states a size, it is once, few, many or the class of an expanded clone; other rows omit it.

d_call	j_call	v_call	clone_size	cdr3_aa	cdr3_nt
-	TRBJ2-5	TRBV14	-	CASSQAAPGRRGETQYF	TGTGCCAGCAGCCAAGCGGCCCCTGGGAGGCGCGGGGAGACCCAGTACTTC
-	TRBJ1-5	TRBV23-1	-	CASCPPYRELGQPQHF	TGCGCCAGCTGCCCCCCCTACAGGGAATTAGGGCAGCCCCAGCATTTT
-	TRBJ1-6	TRBV5-1	-	CASRNRDSPLHF	TGCGCCAGCAGGAACAGGGATTCACCCCTCCACTTT
TRBD2	TRBJ2-3	TRBV5-1	-	CATQITSGGGTDTQYF	TGCGCCACACAAATAACTAGCGGGGGTGGCACAGATACGCAGTATTTT
TRBD1	TRBJ2-3	TRBV19	-	CASSSPGQFEDTQYF	TGTGCCAGTAGTTCTCCGGGACAGTTTGAAGATACGCAGTATTTT
-	TRBJ2-7	TRBV7-2	-	CASSLEQIGEQYF	TGTGCCAGCAGCTTAGAACAGATTGGGGAGCAGTACTTC
-	TRBJ2-7	TRBV7-2	-	CASSLGRGVEVEQYF	TGTGCCAGCAGCTTAGGGAGGGGAGTGGAAGTAGAGCAGTACTTC
-	TRBJ1-4	TRBV6-5	-	CATGKSLYEKLFF	TGTGCCACAGGGAAAAGTTTGTATGAAAAACTGTTTTTT
TRBD2	TRBJ2-3	TRBV5-1	-	CASSFTGLAGVGDTQYF	TGCGCCAGCAGCTTCACGGGACTAGCGGGGGTAGGAGATACGCAGTATTTT
-	TRBJ2-6	TRBV7-3	-	CASSWAASGANVLTF	TGTGCCAGCAGCTGGGCTGCCTCTGGGGCCAACGTCCTGACTTTC
TRBD1	TRBJ2-1	TRBV5-1	-	CASSLLQGKEGEQFF	TGCGCCAGCAGCTTATTACAGGGGAAAGAGGGTGAGCAGTTCTTC
-	TRBJ2-7	TRBV6-1	-	CASSEDRVEYF	TGTGCCAGCAGTGAAGACAGGGTGGAGTACTTC
-	TRBJ1-1	TRBV18	-	CASSPVKAGNTEAFF	TGTGCCAGCTCGCCCGTTAAAGCGGGAAACACTGAAGCTTTCTTT
TRBD1	TRBJ1-6	TRBV10-3	-	CASKKGTGRDSPLHF	TGTGCCTCCAAAAAGGGGACAGGTAGAGATTCACCCCTCCACTTT
-	TRBJ2-5	TRBV20-1	-	CSAAQETQYF	TGCAGTGCAGCTCAAGAGACCCAGTACTTC
-	TRBJ1-2	TRBV6-5	-	CASSYSGGLDGYTF	TGTGCCAGCAGTTACTCGGGGGGACTCGATGGCTACACCTTC
-	TRBJ2-1	TRBV28	-	CASSLFGGSIYNEQFF	TGTGCCAGCAGTCTGTTTGGGGGGTCGATATACAATGAGCAGTTCTTC
-	TRBJ1-6	TRBV18	-	CASSPGVRGRGNSPLHF	TGTGCCAGCTCACCAGGGGTCAGGGGTAGGGGAAATTCACCCCTCCACTTT
-	TRBJ1-6	TRBV6-4	-	CASSDNAGGPPLHF	TGTGCCAGCAGTGACAACGCGGGGGGTCCACCCCTCCACTTT
TRBD1	TRBJ2-7	TRBV6-2/TRBV6-3	-	CASSYFLGDRGLKEQYF	TGTGCCAGCAGTTACTTCCTGGGAGACAGGGGGCTGAAAGAGCAGTACTTC
TRBD1	TRBJ2-3	TRBV5-1	-	CASSYTGTGGTTDTQYF	TGCGCCAGCAGTTACACCGGGACAGGGGGAACAACAGATACGCAGTATTTT
TRBD2	TRBJ2-1	TRBV18	-	CASSPVAGEDEQFF	TGTGCCAGCTCACCCGTAGCGGGGGAGGATGAGCAGTTCTTC
-	TRBJ2-7	TRBV30	-	CAWSVPPGYEQYF	TGTGCCTGGAGTGTACCCCCAGGATACGAGCAGTACTTC
TRBD1	TRBJ1-2	TRBV2	-	CARSLDRVNYGYTF	TGTGCCCGATCTTTGGACAGGGTTAACTATGGCTACACCTTC
-	TRBJ2-7	TRBV30	few	CAWSVAGYEQYF	TGTGCCTGGAGTGTAGCCGGTTACGAGCAGTACTTC
TRBD1	TRBJ1-5	TRBV27	once	CASRPGQGSQPQHF	TGTGCCAGCAGACCGGGACAGGGGTCACAGCCCCAGCATTTT
-	TRBJ1-4	TRBV9	-	CASSVDGEKLFF	TGTGCCAGCAGCGTAGACGGGGAAAAACTGTTTTTT
-	TRBJ1-1	TRBV7-9	-	CASSLREDTEAFF	TGTGCCAGCAGCTTAAGGGAGGACACTGAAGCTTTCTTT
-	TRBJ1-1	TRBV5-1	-	CASSLSLIPNTEAFF	TGCGCCAGCAGCTTGAGCCTGATCCCGAACACTGAAGCTTTCTTT
-	TRBJ1-2	TRBV12-3/TRBV12-4	-	CASSFRGGYGYTF	TGTGCCAGCAGTTTCAGAGGGGGTTATGGCTACACCTTC
-	TRBJ1-3	TRBV5-1	-	CASSPGLIVSGNTIYF	TGCGCCAGCAGCCCGGGACTTATAGTCTCTGGAAACACCATATATTTT
-	TRBJ1-1	TRBV7-2	-	CASSLLTAGDAFF	TGTGCCAGCAGCTTGCTTACCGCAGGCGACGCTTTCTTT
-	TRBJ2-7	TRBV5-1	-	CASSLDRAAYEQYF	TGCGCCAGCAGCTTGGACAGGGCGGCCTACGAGCAGTACTTC
-	TRBJ1-4	TRBV2	-	CASSERAGREKLFF	TGTGCCAGCAGTGAAAGGGCAGGGCGTGAAAAACTGTTTTTT
-	TRBJ2-7	TRBV6-4	-	CASSESGGDDEQYF	TGTGCCAGCAGTGAGTCTGGGGGCGACGACGAGCAGTACTTC
-	TRBJ1-4	TRBV1	-	CTSSQPWGGCEKLFF	TGCACCAGCAGCCAACCCTGGGGGGGTTGTGAAAAACTGTTTTTT
TRBD1	TRBJ1-1	TRBV24-1	-	CAIPTGEAFF	TGTGCCATTCCGACAGGGGAAGCTTTCTTT
-	TRBJ1-6	TRBV3-1/TRBV3-2	-	CASSQYREDSPLHF	TGTGCCAGCAGCCAATACAGGGAAGATTCACCCCTCCACTTT
-	TRBJ2-3	TRBV7-8	-	CASSADMLTQYF	TGTGCCAGCAGCGCTGACATGTTGACGCAGTATTTT
-	TRBJ1-1	TRBV6-1	-	CASSEVSGQLNTEAFF	TGTGCCAGCAGTGAAGTTTCCGGACAGCTGAACACTGAAGCTTTCTTT
-	TRBJ1-2	TRBV9	once	CASSVGPGGQYGYTF	TGTGCCAGCAGCGTAGGGCCGGGGGGCCAATATGGCTACACCTTC
-	TRBJ1-4	TRBV29-1	-	CSGGQGEKLFF	TGCAGCGGGGGCCAGGGGGAAAAACTGTTTTTT
TRBD1	TRBJ2-2	TRBV9	-	CASRSGQADTGELFF	TGTGCCAGCAGATCGGGACAGGCTGACACCGGGGAGCTGTTTTTT
-	TRBJ2-1	TRBV5-1	-	CASSLGPNEQFF	TGCGCCAGCAGCCTTGGGCCGAATGAGCAGTTCTTC
-	TRBJ2-7	TRBV27	-	CASSLSPRGGGYEQYF	TGTGCCAGCAGTTTATCGCCCAGGGGAGGGGGATACGAGCAGTACTTC